This T cell receptor (beta chain) was profiled in a study of blood T cell repertoires in COVID-19. Whole-study context: Italy, Spain and the United States were the sources of the convalescent and acute COVID-19 samples.

Study processing details: Amplification from reference gene primers served as the basis for estimated nucleated cell counts. Profiled with immunoSEQ multiplex PCR; TCRdb holds only in-frame clones, not every one. Clone size and V and J calls were adopted from that table, with D and trimming inferred from the DNA. The table shows about 36,000 clones, with 78% occurring only once. There are 15 residues in the CDR3. V was clipped by 8 bases and J by 0 bases; unmatched bases: 2. Germline values: CDR1 LNHDA, CDR2 SQIVND (reference sequence). Source material: peripheral blood. V gene TRBV19 combines with J gene TRBJ2-6; TRBD1 agrees at 9 bases. The TCR comes from a man aged 55-75 years with acute or convalescent COVID-19. The CDR3 reads CASEGQGSGANVLTF. In DNA form, the CDR3 reads TGTGCCAGTGAGGGACAGGGCTCTGGGGCCAACGTCCTGACTTTC.